This T cell receptor beta chain was documented in a study of blood T cell repertoires in COVID-19 (TCRdb year 2020). With respect to the entire study: Collaborator samples came from the United States, Italy and Spain and covered acute and convalescent phases of COVID-19. The prospective study material was composed of cDNA or gDNA derived from T cells, B-cell-depleted T cells, or PBMCs. Deeply sampled blood TCRbeta repertoires from subjects exposed to, actively infected with, or recovered from COVID-19 were included in the dataset. The repertoires were released in a freely available public database meant as a resource for research on the immune response to SARS-CoV-2. Samples came from the ongoing ImmuneRACE study (first 160 participants) plus 1,254 subjects from 6 global collaborators. The sample metadata nearly always contained a de-identified subject ID, COVID-19 status, age in years and sex. Where available, HLA class I and class II types were taken from metadata supplied by the sample provider and were not determined by assay-based typing.

Whole blood was collected in K2EDTA tubes by collaborating institutions according to the institutions' own protocols. For TCRbeta analysis, collaborator samples were shipped as frozen whole blood, as isolated PBMCs, or as DNA extracted from either sample type. The immunoSEQ Assay, a bias-controlled multiplex PCR, was used to amplify TCRbeta CDR3 regions from genomic DNA. The paper's data handling went like this. Within the assay, amplification of reference gene primers was used to estimate how many nucleated cells each sample contained. Sequence reads were collapsed and filtered to measure the absolute abundance of every unique TCRbeta CDR3 rearrangement. Productive Simpson clonality was computed per sample as the square root of Simpson's diversity index over productive rearrangements. Held by TCRdb, this immuneACCESS table contains in-frame sequences only and omits some clones. Under half of the omission traces to an unresolved V gene where checked; the cause of the rest is unknown. V and J calls and clone size follow that table, whereas D and trimming were derived from the DNA. The sample contains 150,000 to 200,000 clones, 82% of them found a single time. Roughly 20% of the sample is held by the ten biggest clonotypes.

What the work shows at the level of the full study, not this receptor alone: The amount of clinical and demographic metadata varied by source and participant and was provided uncurated.

As for this clone: What antigen it recognizes has not been identified. There are no base qualities to consult, and no much larger clone falls within one base.

Compared with germline, V lacks 4 bases and J lacks 4 bases; bases without a gene match: 3. CDR1 and CDR2 (MNHNS, SASEGT) derive from the germline V gene. The CDR3 contains 15 residues, cysteine and phenylalanine counted. The read is trimmed to its CDR3 DNA, 45 bases read in frame from base 1. The sequence was collected from a woman of 80 years or more with acute or convalescent COVID-19. The material sequenced was peripheral blood. The chain employs TRBV6-1 and TRBJ2-2, and 10 junctional nucleotides match TRBD1. The CDR3 reads as follows: CASSVRDRGTGELFF. The DNA is TGTGCCAGCAGTGTGCGGGACAGGGGCACCGGGGAGCTGTTTTTT.